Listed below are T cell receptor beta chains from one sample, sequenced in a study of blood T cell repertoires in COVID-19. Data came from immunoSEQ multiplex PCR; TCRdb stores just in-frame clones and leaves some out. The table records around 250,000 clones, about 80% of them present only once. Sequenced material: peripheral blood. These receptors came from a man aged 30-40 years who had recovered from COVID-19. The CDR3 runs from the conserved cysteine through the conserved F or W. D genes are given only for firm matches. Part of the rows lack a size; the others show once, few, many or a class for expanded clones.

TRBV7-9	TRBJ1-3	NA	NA	CASSLAESSGNTIYF	TGTGCCAGCAGCTTAGCAGAGAGCTCTGGAAACACCATATATTTT
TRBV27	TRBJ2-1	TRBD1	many	CASSRGQSNEQFF	TGTGCCAGCTCCAGGGGGCAATCGAATGAGCAGTTCTTC
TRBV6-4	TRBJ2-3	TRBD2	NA	CASSQRGATDTQYF	TGTGCCAGCAGCCAGCGGGGGGCCACAGATACGCAGTATTTT
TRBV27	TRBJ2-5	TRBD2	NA	CASGRLAGVLGETQYF	TGTGCCAGCGGGAGACTAGCGGGAGTTCTGGGGGAGACCCAGTACTTC
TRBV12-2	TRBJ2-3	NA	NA	CASRLATPGQGILDTQYF	TGTGCAAGTCGCTTAGCGACCCCGGGACAGGGTATTTTAGATACGCAGTATTTT
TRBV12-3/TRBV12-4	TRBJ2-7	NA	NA	CASSFNRDEQYF	TGTGCCAGCAGTTTTAACAGGGACGAGCAGTACTTC
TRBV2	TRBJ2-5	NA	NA	CASYRETQYF	TGTGCCAGCTACCGGGAGACCCAGTACTTC
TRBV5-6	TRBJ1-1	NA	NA	CASSLGGMNTEAFF	TGTGCCAGCAGCTTGGGGGGCATGAACACTGAAGCTTTCTTT
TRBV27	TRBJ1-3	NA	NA	CASSAREGRNTIYF	TGTGCCAGCAGCGCCAGGGAGGGGAGAAACACCATATATTTT
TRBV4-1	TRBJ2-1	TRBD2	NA	CASSQGTSANEQFF	TGCGCCAGCAGCCAAGGGACTAGCGCTAATGAGCAGTTCTTC
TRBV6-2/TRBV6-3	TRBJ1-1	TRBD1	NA	CASSQGQGEAFF	TGTGCCAGCAGTCAGGGACAGGGTGAAGCTTTCTTT
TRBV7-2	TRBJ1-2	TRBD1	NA	CASSSETGGDYGYTF	TGTGCCAGCAGCTCGGAAACAGGGGGGGACTATGGCTACACCTTC
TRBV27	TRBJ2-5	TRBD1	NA	CASRRVGQGSRETQYF	TGTGCCAGCCGTCGGGTCGGACAGGGGTCCCGGGAGACCCAGTACTTC
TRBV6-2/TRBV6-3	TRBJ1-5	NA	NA	CASSYTGHQPQHF	TGTGCCAGCAGTTACACAGGGCACCAGCCCCAGCATTTT
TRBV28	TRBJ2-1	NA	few	CASRPAGAAYNEQFF	TGTGCCAGCAGGCCTGCTGGGGCTGCCTACAATGAGCAGTTCTTC
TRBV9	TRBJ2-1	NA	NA	CASSSVGHPSGEQFF	TGTGCCAGCAGCTCCGTGGGGCACCCATCGGGTGAGCAGTTCTTC
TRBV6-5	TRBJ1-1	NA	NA	CASSPGEWAGAEAFF	TGTGCCAGCAGTCCCGGCGAGTGGGCGGGCGCTGAAGCTTTCTTT
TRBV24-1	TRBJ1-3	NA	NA	CATSAGDHARNTIYF	TGTGCCACCAGTGCCGGAGATCACGCTAGAAACACCATATATTTT
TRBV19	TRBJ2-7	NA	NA	CASSIESVSAGGTHEQYF	TGTGCCAGTAGTATAGAGTCGGTTTCGGCAGGTGGTACCCACGAGCAGTACTTC
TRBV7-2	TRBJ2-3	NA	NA	CASSLEWGCTDTQYF	TGTGCCAGCAGCTTAGAGTGGGGCTGCACAGATACGCAGTATTTT
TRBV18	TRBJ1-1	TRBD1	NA	CASSLAGGNTEAFF	TGTGCCAGCTCACTGGCAGGGGGGAACACTGAAGCTTTCTTT
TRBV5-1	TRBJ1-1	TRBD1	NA	CASSWGQGGNTEAFF	TGCGCCAGCAGCTGGGGACAGGGAGGGAACACTGAAGCTTTCTTT
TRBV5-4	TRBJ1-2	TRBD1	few	CASSGAAGGFRLLGGYTF	TGTGCCAGCAGCGGAGCGGCAGGGGGCTTCCGTTTATTAGGTGGCTACACCTTC
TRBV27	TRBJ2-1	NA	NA	CASSPAGGSYNEQFF	TGTGCCAGCAGTCCGGCTGGCGGATCCTACAATGAGCAGTTCTTC
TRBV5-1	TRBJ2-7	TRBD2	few	CASTSSGGWYEQYF	TGCGCCAGCACCTCTAGCGGGGGATGGTACGAGCAGTACTTC
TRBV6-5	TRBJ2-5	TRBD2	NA	CASSLAGGAETQYF	TGTGCCAGCAGTCTAGCGGGGGGGGCAGAGACCCAGTACTTC
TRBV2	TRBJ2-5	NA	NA	CASSEPMRVETQYF	TGTGCCAGCAGCGAACCTATGAGGGTTGAGACCCAGTACTTC